Presented here are 8 T cell receptor beta chains from one specimen sequenced in a study of T cells in Graves' hyperthyroidism and ophthalmopathy (dated by TCRdb to between 2018 and 2021). Library construction relied on multiplex PCR. The data were produced on an Illumina HiSeq 2000. The TCR beta CDR3 regions were amplified from RNA transcripts. The TCR CDR3 was subjected to a first round of RT-PCR using the HTBI primer set and the Qiagen OneStep RT-PCR kit. The public sequencing data were trimmed at Q25 with fastp and processed into clonotypes with MiXCR by TCRdb, which kept only in-frame beta chains. Records with the same CDR3 protein are collapsed into one entry carrying the most frequent genes and DNA. This sample comprises more than 350,000 distinct CDR3 sequences, 15% of them detected only once. The ten largest account for roughly 19% of the sample. Sequencing was carried out using blood. The origin of the receptors is a woman in her sixties with Graves' ophthalmopathy.

Many counts were recorded for this clonotype. The V and J genes are TRBV7-3 and TRBJ2-1, with D perhaps matching TRBD1 (7 bases). V lost 1 base to trimming and J lost 7 bases, with 17 bases between them. Germline lookup yields CDR1 SGHTA and CDR2 FQGTGA. This CDR3 comprises 16 residues. In nucleotides, the CDR3 is TGTGCCAGCAGCTTAAATTCGAGGGGGCGGGATAATGAGCAGTTCTTC. It specifies CASSLNSRGRDNEQFF.

V is TRBV29-1 and J is TRBJ2-3; a possible D gene is TRBD2 (5 bases). The V gene lost 4 bases and the J gene lost 8 bases, with 16 bases spanning the gap. The CDR3 runs 13 residues. In germline, CDR1 is SQVTM, CDR2 ANQGSEA. CDR3 in amino acids: CSVAGSRDGTQYF. In DNA, the CDR3 is TGCAGCGTTGCCGGTTCCCGGGATGGTACGCAGTATTTT.

This clonotype was counted many times. This CDR3 reads CSARRETQYF. Here the CDR3 DNA reads TGCAGTGCTAGACGGGAGACCCAGTACTTC. V usage is TRBV20-1 and J usage is TRBJ2-5; D is undetermined. V lost 2 bases and J lost 5, with 3 bases in between. This CDR3 is built from 10 residues. The germline gives CDR1 DFQATT, CDR2 SNEGSKA (reference sequence).

V is TRBV19 and J is TRBJ2-1; 9 bases map to TRBD1. The CDR3 runs 13 residues. The germline gives CDR1 LNHDA, CDR2 SQIVND (reference sequence). Germline trimming cut 7 bases from V and 6 bases from J; bases unmatched to any gene: 4. CDR3 sequence (DNA): TGTGCCAGTACCAGACAGGGGGTCAATGAGCAGTTCTTC. Its protein product is CASTRQGVNEQFF.

Points on this clonotype: This sequence may be a read error, since a much larger clone differs from it by one base. The rearrangement links TRBV3-1 to TRBJ2-1; D might be TRBD2 (6 bases). This CDR3 is built from 14 residues. Germline-derived CDR1 and CDR2 are LGHDT and YNNKEL (reference sequence). V dropped 4 bases and J dropped 8 bases, with 15 bases sitting between them. CDR3 in amino acids: CASSRLTSCDEQFF. The CDR3 nucleotides are TGTGCCAGCAGCCGACTAACTAGCTGCGATGAGCAGTTCTTC.

This chain uses TRBV3-1 with TRBJ2-1; 10 positions agree with TRBD2. V trimming: 6 bases; J trimming: 4 bases; junction bases outside the gene matches: 9. Germline CDR1 reads LGHDT; CDR2 reads YNNKEL (reference sequence). The CDR3 runs to 16 residues. The CDR3 nucleotides read TGTGCCAGCAGGGGAATCCTAGCGGGAGCTTACAATGAGCAGTTCTTC. Its protein product is CASRGILAGAYNEQFF.

This clonotype was observed many times. The chain uses TRBV7-8 and TRBJ2-1; D may be TRBD2 (5 bases). V dropped 0 bases and J dropped 1 base, with 10 bases sitting between them. This CDR3 spans 16 amino acids. Per the germline V gene, CDR1 is SGHVS and CDR2 is FQNEAQ. DNA of the CDR3: TGTGCCAGCAGCTTAGCGAGAGGGATGTCCTACAATGAGCAGTTCTTC. Protein: CASSLARGMSYNEQFF. The variable domain in full, with the rest retrieved from reference TRBV7-8 and TRBJ2-1, is GAGVSQSPRYKVAKRGQDVALRCDPISGHVSLFWYQQALGQGPEFLTYFQNEAQLDKSGLPSDRFFAERPEGSVSTLKIQRTQQEDSAVYLCASSLARGMSYNEQFFGPGTRLTVL.

This clonotype was picked up many times. The chain uses TRBV18 and TRBJ2-7, with 12 bases that match TRBD1. Trimming removed 6 bases from V and 4 bases from J; junction bases left unmatched: 7. The CDR3 sequence is 15 residues long. Germline assignment: CDR1 KGHSH and CDR2 LQKENI. The CDR3 is CASSVSGQGAYEQYF. In DNA form, the CDR3 reads TGTGCCAGCTCCGTTTCGGGACAGGGGGCTTACGAGCAGTACTTC.